The clone carrying this T cell receptor beta chain was seen only a few times. Antigen unknown. The sample originates from a study of T-cell memory formation after mild COVID-19. The study's findings and limits: Shrinking CD4+ clones were chiefly CM and EM; CD8+ ones were chiefly EMRA.

Using constant-segment primers, 5'RACE produced TCR alpha and TCR beta cDNA libraries carrying sample barcodes and UMIs. TCRdb re-analysed the 5' RACE reads in MiXCR, keeping a single row per CDR3 protein. The repertoire consists of roughly 500,000 distinct CDR3 sequences, with around 21% occurring once and the leading ten covering around 12%. Sample: PBMCs or a T cell subset sorted from them (not recorded which). The receptor comes from an adult woman who had mild COVID-19 (a few samples of this study predate the infection). Cell type and time point are not known.

Here the CDR3 reads CASSFSGQGRNEQFF. CDR3 in DNA: TGTGCCAGCAGCTTTTCCGGACAGGGTAGGAATGAGCAGTTCTTC. The J gene is TRBJ2-1, the V gene TRBV7-9; 8 bases match TRBD1. The CDR3 runs to 15 residues. J was trimmed by 7 bases and V by 3 bases; bases with no gene match: 8. CDR1 and CDR2 from the germline V gene are SEHNR and FQNEAQ (reference sequence).